The subject of this entry is one T cell receptor beta chain. These data belong to a study of blood T cell repertoires in COVID-19. Study-level information: Researchers got acute and convalescent COVID-19 samples from the United States, Italy and Spain. PBMCs, B-cell-depleted T cells, or T cells were the source of the cDNA or gDNA that made up the material.

Original data processing: Using reference gene primer amplification, nucleated cell counts were estimated. Sequencing used immunoSEQ multiplex PCR; TCRdb keeps in-frame clones, though not all of them. V and J calls plus clone size are reproduced from that table; the DNA served to infer D and trimming. The sample holds 200,000 to 250,000 clones, over 75% seen once. V was pared by 2 bases and J by 6 bases, with 8 bases of the junction left unmatched. This CDR3 has 18 amino acids. Germline V gene data show CDR1 as MGHRA and CDR2 as YSYEKL. Input material: peripheral blood. The TCR comes from a human donor in a cohort sampled during active COVID-19. J is TRBJ2-1 and V is TRBV4-1; 15 bases match TRBD2. The chain's CDR3 is CASSQFGTSGGLPNEQFF. Here the CDR3 DNA reads TGCGCCAGCAGCCAATTCGGGACTAGCGGGGGGCTACCCAATGAGCAGTTCTTC.